Given below is one T cell receptor (beta chain) in context. No antigen is known for it. The sample originates from a study of T cells in tuberculosis. About the study: CD1B tetramers identified T cells specific for mycobacterial lipid GMM.

Study findings and constraints: Active tuberculosis patients had shorter CDR3-alpha; the beta difference was nonsignificant. Cases with active tuberculosis were adults, while controls were adolescents.

Produced via immunoSEQ multiplex PCR; TCRdb's table is partial and in-frame only. The table has roughly 28,000 clones, 90% seen once. On average approximately 100,000 T cells per donor were immunosequenced. Germline lookup yields CDR1 MNHEY and CDR2 SVGAGI. V was clipped by 0 bases and J by 7 bases, with 15 bases between them. The CDR3 consists of 16 residues. The chain employs TRBV6-5 and TRBJ1-4; possible D gene TRBD1, 5 bases. The TCR sequence derives from a donor aged 5-35 years with latent tuberculosis or without tuberculosis infection. The material sequenced was PBMCs. CDR3 coding DNA: TGTGCCAGCAGTTACTCGTTGACAGTTGGTGCTGAAAAACTGTTTTTT. This sequence encodes CASSYSLTVGAEKLFF.